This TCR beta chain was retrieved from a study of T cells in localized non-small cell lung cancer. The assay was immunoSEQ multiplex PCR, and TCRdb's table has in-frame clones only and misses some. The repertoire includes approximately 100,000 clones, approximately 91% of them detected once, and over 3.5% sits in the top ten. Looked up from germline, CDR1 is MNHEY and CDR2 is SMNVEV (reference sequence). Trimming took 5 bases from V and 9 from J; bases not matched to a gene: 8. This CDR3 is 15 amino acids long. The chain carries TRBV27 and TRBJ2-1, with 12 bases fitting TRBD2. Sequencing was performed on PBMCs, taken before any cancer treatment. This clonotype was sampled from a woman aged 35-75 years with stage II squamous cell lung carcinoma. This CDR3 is CASSTTSGSGGEQFF. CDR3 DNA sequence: TGTGCCAGCAGTACGACTAGCGGGAGTGGTGGTGAGCAGTTCTTC.